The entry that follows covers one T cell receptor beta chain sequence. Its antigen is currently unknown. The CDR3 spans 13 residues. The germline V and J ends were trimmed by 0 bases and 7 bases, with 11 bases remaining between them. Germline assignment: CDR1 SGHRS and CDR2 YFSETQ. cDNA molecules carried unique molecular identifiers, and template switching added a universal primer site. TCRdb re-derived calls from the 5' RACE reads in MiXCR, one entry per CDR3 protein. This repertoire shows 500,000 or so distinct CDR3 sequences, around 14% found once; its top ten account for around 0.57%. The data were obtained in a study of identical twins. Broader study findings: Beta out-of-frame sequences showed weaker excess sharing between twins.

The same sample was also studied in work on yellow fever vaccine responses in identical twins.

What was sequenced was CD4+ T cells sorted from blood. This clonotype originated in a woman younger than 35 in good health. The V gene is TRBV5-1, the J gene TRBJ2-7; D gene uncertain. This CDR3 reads CASSLALLEEQYF. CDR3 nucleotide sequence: TGCGCCAGCAGCTTGGCCTTGTTGGAAGAGCAGTACTTC.